This is a list of T cell receptor beta chains from one sample in a study of post-analysis software for immune sequencing data. TCRdb re-called the PCR reads with MiXCR, one entry per CDR3 protein. The sample consists of 150,000 to 200,000 distinct CDR3 sequences, 30% of them appearing once. The sample taken for sequencing was blood. Receptors originate from a girl aged 5 to 17 with multiple sclerosis. Each CDR3 is given with its conserved first and last residue. Fields, in order: D gene, J gene, clone size, V gene, CDR3 protein, CDR3 DNA. The D gene is left open where the match is weak. Size is omitted from some rows. Given values are once, few, many or a class for expanded clones.

D gene: TRBD1
J gene: TRBJ1-4
clone size: .
V gene: TRBV4-1
CDR3 protein: CASSLNTGGEKLFF
CDR3 DNA: TGCGCCAGCAGTCTTAACACAGGGGGCGAAAAACTGTTTTTT

D gene: .
J gene: TRBJ1-2
clone size: many
V gene: TRBV10-3
CDR3 protein: CAISESWDAYGYTF
CDR3 DNA: TGTGCCATCAGTGAGTCTTGGGATGCCTATGGCTACACCTTC

D gene: TRBD2
J gene: TRBJ2-3
clone size: few
V gene: TRBV28
CDR3 protein: CASSLELAGGLSDTQYF
CDR3 DNA: TGTGCCAGCAGTTTGGAGCTAGCGGGAGGACTCTCAGATACGCAGTATTTT

D gene: .
J gene: TRBJ1-2
clone size: .
V gene: TRBV7-9
CDR3 protein: CASSLAPNYGYTF
CDR3 DNA: TGTGCCAGCAGCTTAGCGCCTAACTATGGCTACACCTTC

D gene: .
J gene: TRBJ1-5
clone size: .
V gene: TRBV12-3/TRBV12-4
CDR3 protein: CASSLRLQRHSNQPQHF
CDR3 DNA: TGTGCCAGCAGTTTAAGGTTACAAAGGCATAGCAATCAGCCCCAGCATTTT

D gene: TRBD2
J gene: TRBJ2-7
clone size: many
V gene: TRBV18
CDR3 protein: CASSPPGGGTYEQYF
CDR3 DNA: TGTGCCAGCTCACCACCGGGGGGAGGGACCTACGAGCAGTACTTC

D gene: .
J gene: TRBJ2-5
clone size: many
V gene: TRBV12-3/TRBV12-4
CDR3 protein: CASSPPGSRGETQYF
CDR3 DNA: TGTGCCAGCAGTCCACCCGGATCGAGGGGGGAGACCCAGTACTTC

D gene: .
J gene: TRBJ1-1
clone size: few
V gene: TRBV28
CDR3 protein: CASSPSRVRFTEAFF
CDR3 DNA: TGTGCCAGCAGCCCATCCAGGGTTAGATTCACTGAAGCTTTCTTT

D gene: TRBD2
J gene: TRBJ2-5
clone size: .
V gene: TRBV29-1
CDR3 protein: CSVEALLAGETQYF
CDR3 DNA: TGCAGCGTTGAAGCCCTTTTAGCGGGAGAGACCCAGTACTTC

D gene: .
J gene: TRBJ1-4
clone size: many
V gene: TRBV20-1
CDR3 protein: CSAATDSYNEKLFF
CDR3 DNA: TGCAGTGCTGCGACGGACAGCTACAATGAAAAACTGTTTTTT

D gene: .
J gene: TRBJ2-3
clone size: few
V gene: TRBV9
CDR3 protein: CASSQLGDRTDTQYF
CDR3 DNA: TGTGCCAGCAGCCAACTGGGGGATCGCACAGATACGCAGTATTTT

D gene: .
J gene: TRBJ2-7
clone size: many
V gene: TRBV3-1
CDR3 protein: CASSPRQETVEQYF
CDR3 DNA: TGTGCCAGCAGCCCCCGACAGGAAACGGTTGAGCAGTACTTC

D gene: .
J gene: TRBJ2-1
clone size: .
V gene: TRBV6-5
CDR3 protein: CASSYSSLARHSYNEQFF
CDR3 DNA: TGTGCCAGCAGTTACTCGAGTTTAGCGCGACACTCCTACAATGAGCAGTTCTTC

D gene: TRBD1
J gene: TRBJ2-1
clone size: .
V gene: TRBV14
CDR3 protein: CASSLPGQGIYNEQFF
CDR3 DNA: TGTGCCAGCAGCCTCCCCGGACAGGGGATTTACAATGAGCAGTTCTTC

D gene: .
J gene: TRBJ2-5
clone size: .
V gene: TRBV5-1
CDR3 protein: CASSLETREETQYF
CDR3 DNA: TGCGCCAGCAGCTTGGAGACTAGGGAAGAGACCCAGTACTTC

D gene: .
J gene: TRBJ1-1
clone size: .
V gene: TRBV20-1
CDR3 protein: CSASPSRNTEAFF
CDR3 DNA: TGCAGTGCTTCCCCCTCTCGGAACACTGAAGCTTTCTTT

D gene: .
J gene: TRBJ2-2
clone size: .
V gene: TRBV12-3/TRBV12-4
CDR3 protein: CASRVHLSGTGELFF
CDR3 DNA: TGTGCCAGCAGGGTCCATTTGAGCGGCACCGGGGAGCTGTTTTTT

D gene: TRBD1
J gene: TRBJ1-1
clone size: .
V gene: TRBV28
CDR3 protein: CASTFLTGGLNTEAFF
CDR3 DNA: TGTGCCAGCACCTTCTTGACAGGGGGATTGAACACTGAAGCTTTCTTT

D gene: .
J gene: TRBJ2-7
clone size: .
V gene: TRBV11-2
CDR3 protein: CASSLDLKTYEQYF
CDR3 DNA: TGTGCCAGCAGCTTAGACTTAAAGACCTACGAGCAGTACTTC

D gene: TRBD1
J gene: TRBJ1-1
clone size: .
V gene: TRBV29-1
CDR3 protein: CSVEDWGQLNTEAFF
CDR3 DNA: TGCAGCGTTGAAGATTGGGGACAGCTGAACACTGAAGCTTTCTTT

D gene: TRBD2
J gene: TRBJ2-1
clone size: many
V gene: TRBV20-1
CDR3 protein: CSAPTPLAGSSYNEQFF
CDR3 DNA: TGCAGTGCCCCCACCCCCTTAGCGGGAAGCTCCTACAATGAGCAGTTCTTC

D gene: TRBD2
J gene: TRBJ2-7
clone size: many
V gene: TRBV6-1
CDR3 protein: CASTLAGDRSEQYF
CDR3 DNA: TGTGCCAGCACTCTAGCGGGAGACCGGAGCGAGCAGTACTTC

D gene: .
J gene: TRBJ2-3
clone size: .
V gene: TRBV12-3/TRBV12-4
CDR3 protein: CASSPLDRNTDAQYF
CDR3 DNA: TGTGCCAGCAGTCCACTAGACAGGAACACAGATGCGCAGTATTTT

D gene: .
J gene: TRBJ2-7
clone size: once
V gene: TRBV28
CDR3 protein: CASRRLYEQYF
CDR3 DNA: TGTGCCAGCAGACGGCTCTACGAGCAGTACTTC

D gene: TRBD2
J gene: TRBJ2-1
clone size: many
V gene: TRBV6-2/TRBV6-3
CDR3 protein: CASSYREVDEQFF
CDR3 DNA: TGTGCCAGCAGTTACCGGGAGGTCGATGAGCAGTTCTTC

D gene: .
J gene: TRBJ2-2
clone size: few
V gene: TRBV5-1
CDR3 protein: CASSWDTGELFF
CDR3 DNA: TGCGCCAGCAGCTGGGACACCGGGGAGCTGTTTTTT

D gene: TRBD1
J gene: TRBJ1-2
clone size: .
V gene: TRBV2
CDR3 protein: CASSGDRAYGYTF
CDR3 DNA: TGTGCCAGCAGTGGAGACAGGGCCTATGGCTACACCTTC

D gene: TRBD1
J gene: TRBJ1-6
clone size: .
V gene: TRBV12-3/TRBV12-4
CDR3 protein: CASSLRKSDRAASPLHF
CDR3 DNA: TGTGCCAGCAGTTTGCGAAAATCGGACAGGGCGGCTTCACCCCTCCACTTT

D gene: TRBD1
J gene: TRBJ1-5
clone size: few
V gene: TRBV20-1
CDR3 protein: CSASFGQGTYSNQPQHF
CDR3 DNA: TGCAGTGCTAGTTTCGGACAGGGGACCTATAGCAATCAGCCCCAGCATTTT

D gene: .
J gene: TRBJ1-2
clone size: few
V gene: TRBV27
CDR3 protein: CASSLEETGRYGYTF
CDR3 DNA: TGTGCCAGCAGTTTGGAGGAGACAGGACGTTATGGCTACACCTTC

D gene: TRBD1
J gene: TRBJ2-7
clone size: many
V gene: TRBV7-9
CDR3 protein: CASSRSGGYEQYF
CDR3 DNA: TGTGCCAGCAGTAGGTCAGGGGGCTACGAGCAGTACTTC

D gene: .
J gene: TRBJ2-2
clone size: .
V gene: TRBV20-1
CDR3 protein: CSAPYGGTNTGELFF
CDR3 DNA: TGCAGTGCTCCATACGGGGGCACCAACACCGGGGAGCTGTTTTTT